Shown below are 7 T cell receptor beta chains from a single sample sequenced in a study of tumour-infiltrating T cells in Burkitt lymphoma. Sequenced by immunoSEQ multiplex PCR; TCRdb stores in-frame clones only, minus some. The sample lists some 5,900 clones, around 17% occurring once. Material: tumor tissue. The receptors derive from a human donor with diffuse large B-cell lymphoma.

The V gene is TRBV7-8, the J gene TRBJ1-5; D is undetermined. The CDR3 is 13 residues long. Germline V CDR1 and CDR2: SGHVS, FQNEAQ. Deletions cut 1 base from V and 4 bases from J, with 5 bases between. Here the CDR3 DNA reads TGTGCCAGCAGCTTAGGCCCAAATCAGCCCCAGCATTTT. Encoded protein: CASSLGPNQPQHF. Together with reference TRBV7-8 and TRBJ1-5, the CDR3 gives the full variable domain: GAGVSQSPRYKVAKRGQDVALRCDPISGHVSLFWYQQALGQGPEFLTYFQNEAQLDKSGLPSDRFFAERPEGSVSTLKIQRTQQEDSAVYLCASSLGPNQPQHFGDGTRLSIL.

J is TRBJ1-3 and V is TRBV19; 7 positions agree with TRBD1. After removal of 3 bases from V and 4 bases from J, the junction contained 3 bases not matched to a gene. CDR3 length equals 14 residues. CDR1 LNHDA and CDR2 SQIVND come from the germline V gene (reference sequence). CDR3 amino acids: CASSIEQGGNTIYF. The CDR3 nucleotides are TGTGCCAGTAGTATCGAACAGGGGGGAAACACCATATATTTT.

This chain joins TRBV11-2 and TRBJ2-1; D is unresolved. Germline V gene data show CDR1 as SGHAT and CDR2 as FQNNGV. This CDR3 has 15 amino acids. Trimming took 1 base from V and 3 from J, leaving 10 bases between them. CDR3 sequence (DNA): TGTGCCAGCAGCTTAGTTCGCGCCTTCTACAATGAGCAGTTCTTC. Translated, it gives CASSLVRAFYNEQFF.

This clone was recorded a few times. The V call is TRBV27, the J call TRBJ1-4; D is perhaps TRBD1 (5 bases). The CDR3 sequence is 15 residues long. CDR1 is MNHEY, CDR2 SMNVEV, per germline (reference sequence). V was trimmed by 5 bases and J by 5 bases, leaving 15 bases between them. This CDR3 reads CASSQDTLGNEKLFF. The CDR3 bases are TGTGCCAGCAGTCAGGACACGTTGGGGAATGAAAAACTGTTTTTT. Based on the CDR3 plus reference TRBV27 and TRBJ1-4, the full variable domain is EAQVTQNPRYLITVTGKKLTVTCSQNMNHEYMSWYRQDPGLGLRQIYYSMNVEVTDKGDVPEGYKVSRKEKRNFPLILESPSPNQTSLYFCASSQDTLGNEKLFFGSGTQLSVL.

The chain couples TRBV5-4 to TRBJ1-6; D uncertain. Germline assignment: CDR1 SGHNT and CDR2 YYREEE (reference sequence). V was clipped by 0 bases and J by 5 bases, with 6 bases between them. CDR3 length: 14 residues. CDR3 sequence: CASSLESNNSPLHF. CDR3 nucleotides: TGTGCCAGCAGCTTGGAGTCAAATAATTCACCCCTCCACTTT.

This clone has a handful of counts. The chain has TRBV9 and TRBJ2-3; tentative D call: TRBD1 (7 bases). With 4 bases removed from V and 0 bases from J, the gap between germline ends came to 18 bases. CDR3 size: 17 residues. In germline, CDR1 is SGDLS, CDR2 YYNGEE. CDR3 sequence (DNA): TGTGCCAGCAGCCCCAGGGGGGCGGGTGCTAGCACAGATACGCAGTATTTT. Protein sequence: CASSPRGAGASTDTQYF.

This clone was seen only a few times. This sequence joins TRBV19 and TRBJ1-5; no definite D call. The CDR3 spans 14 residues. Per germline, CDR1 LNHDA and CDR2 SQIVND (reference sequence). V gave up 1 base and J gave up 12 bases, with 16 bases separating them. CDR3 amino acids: CASSIGQTQRLQHF. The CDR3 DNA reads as TGTGCCAGTAGTATAGGGCAGACCCAACGGCTCCAGCATTTT.